Each of the 26 T cell receptor beta chains below was sequenced from the same sample in a study of cytomegalovirus exposure and HLA in healthy donors. Primers: 60 Vbeta forward and 13 Jbeta reverse. Here immunoSEQ multiplex PCR was the method, and the copy in TCRdb shows in-frame clones only, minus some. The table has about 140,000 clones, approximately 70% seen once. The sample comprised PBMCs. The receptors were sampled from a woman aged 40 to 50 in good health and CMV-seronegative.

This clone was detected only a few times. This chain joins TRBV9 and TRBJ2-1; perhaps TRBD2 as D (7 bases). V lost 3 bases, J lost 4 bases, and 14 bases lay in between. Germline CDR1 and CDR2: SGDLS and YYNGEE. This CDR3 is 15 amino acids long. The CDR3 reads CASSEGGLTYNEQFF. The CDR3 nucleotides read TGTGCCAGCAGCGAGGGGGGGCTAACGTACAATGAGCAGTTCTTC. The full variable domain, its missing parts supplied by reference TRBV9 and TRBJ2-1, is DSGVTQTPKHLITATGQRVTLRCSPRSGDLSVYWYQQSLDQGLQFLIQYYNGEERAKGNILERFSAQQFPDLHSELNLSSLELGDSALYFCASSEGGLTYNEQFFGPGTRLTVL.

This sequence joins TRBV7-8 and TRBJ2-1, with D unresolved. V shed 2 bases and J shed 4 bases, with 12 bases lying between them. Germline CDR1 is SGHVS and CDR2 is FQNEAQ. The CDR3 is 15 residues long. The CDR3, as DNA: TGTGCCAGCAGCTTATCCGCAGATTTATACAATGAGCAGTTCTTC. Translating gives CASSLSADLYNEQFF. Supplemented by reference TRBV7-8 and TRBJ2-1, the full variable domain reads GAGVSQSPRYKVAKRGQDVALRCDPISGHVSLFWYQQALGQGPEFLTYFQNEAQLDKSGLPSDRFFAERPEGSVSTLKIQRTQQEDSAVYLCASSLSADLYNEQFFGPGTRLTVL.

CDR3 protein: CASSVETGGELFF. CDR3 bases: TGTGCCAGCAGCGTAGAAACTGGCGGGGAGCTGTTTTTT. This chain joins TRBV9 and TRBJ2-2; the D is unclear. Germline V gene data show CDR1 as SGDLS and CDR2 as YYNGEE. The CDR3 runs 13 residues. V gave up 0 bases and J gave up 7 bases, with 7 bases separating them.

J is TRBJ1-2 and V is TRBV6-1; no definite D call. The V end lost 8 bases, the J end lost 0 bases, and 16 bases lay between the germline ends. Germline V gene data show CDR1 as MNHNS and CDR2 as SASEGT. The CDR3 loop spans 15 amino acids. CDR3 DNA sequence: TGTGCCAGCGTCATAATAGGCGGGACTAACTATGGCTACACCTTC. Translation: CASVIIGGTNYGYTF.

The rearrangement links TRBV7-2 to TRBJ2-3; D possibly corresponds to TRBD2 (5 bases). The CDR3 consists of 16 residues. From germline, CDR1 is SGHTA and CDR2 FQGNSA. The V end lost 5 bases, the J end lost 2 bases, and 17 bases lay between the germline ends. The CDR3 coding sequence is TGTGCCAGCAGCCACCGGACTGCCGGCTTCACAGATACGCAGTATTTT. It codes for CASSHRTAGFTDTQYF. Together with reference TRBV7-2 and TRBJ2-3, the CDR3 gives the full variable domain: GAGVSQSPSNKVTEKGKDVELRCDPISGHTALYWYRQSLGQGLEFLIYFQGNSAPDKSGLPSDRFSAERTGGSVSTLTIQRTQQEDSAVYLCASSHRTAGFTDTQYFGPGTRLTVL.

V is TRBV15 and J is TRBJ1-1, with a tentative D call TRBD1 (6 bases). Trimming cost V 1 base and J 3 bases, with 9 bases left between them. Germline CDR1 LNHNV, CDR2 YYDKDF (reference sequence). The CDR3 extends over 14 amino acids. The CDR3 loop reads CATSRVTGYTEAFF. CDR3 coding DNA: TGTGCCACCAGCAGAGTTACAGGGTACACTGAAGCTTTCTTT.

With respect to this clone: Compared with germline, one end of the junction differs, possibly owing to a read error. The V and J genes are TRBV2 and TRBJ2-4, with a tentative D call TRBD1 (5 bases). The CDR3 loop spans 14 amino acids. Germline CDR1 reads SNHLY; CDR2 reads FYNNEI. The CDR3 sequence: CTSSELAGKNIQYF. CDR3 in DNA: TGTACCAGCAGTGAACTGGCAGGGAAAAACATTCAGTACTTC.

V is TRBV29-1 and J is TRBJ2-2; tentatively, D is TRBD1 (5 bases). Germline V gene data show CDR1 as SQVTM and CDR2 as ANQGSEA. Trimming removed 6 bases from V and 3 bases from J, with 8 bases in between. The CDR3 is 12 residues long. CDR3 protein: CSVAGYTGELFF. The CDR3, as DNA: TGCAGCGTCGCAGGGTACACCGGGGAGCTGTTTTTT.

The genes are TRBV19 and TRBJ1-4; perhaps TRBD1 as D (6 bases). The CDR3 has 15 residues. Germline V lookup: CDR1 LNHDA, CDR2 SQIVND (reference sequence). Trimming cost V 5 bases and J 6 bases, with 16 bases left between them. CDR3 nucleotide sequence: TGTGCCAGTAGTGGCCAAGGGGGTCTTTATGAAAAACTGTTTTTT. This translates into CASSGQGGLYEKLFF.

The gene calls are TRBV5-1 and TRBJ2-1, with a possible D match to TRBD1 (6 bases). CDR3 length equals 13 residues. The V gene's germline CDR1 is SGHRS and CDR2 YFSETQ. V lost 4 bases, J lost 6 bases, and 11 bases lay in between. CDR3 sequence reads: CASSQVGGNEQFF. The CDR3 DNA is TGCGCCAGCAGCCAGGTAGGGGGCAATGAGCAGTTCTTC. The full variable domain, rest sourced from reference TRBV5-1 and TRBJ2-1, is KAGVTQTPRYLIKTRGQQVTLSCSPISGHRSVSWYQQTPGQGLQFLFEYFSETQRNKGNFPGRFSGRQFSNSRSEMNVSTLELGDSALYLCASSQVGGNEQFFGPGTRLTVL.

The J gene is TRBJ2-1, the V gene TRBV19, with a weak D call TRBD1 (5 bases). The CDR3 runs 14 residues. CDR1 and CDR2 (germline): LNHDA, SQIVND (reference sequence). Trimming removed 5 bases from V and 9 bases from J, with 17 bases in between. The CDR3 DNA follows: TGTGCCAGTAGTGGTCGACAGCCTGCTCGTGAGCAGTTCTTC. The encoded protein is CASSGRQPAREQFF.

This clone was recorded a few times. The chain is built from TRBV29-1 and TRBJ2-1; 10 bases line up with TRBD1. Unmatched junction bases numbered 9, after V lost 6 bases and J lost 7 bases. The length of the CDR3 is 14 residues. Germline lookup yields CDR1 SQVTM and CDR2 ANQGSEA. The CDR3 sequence is CSVPTGGWSNEQFF. CDR3 DNA: TGCAGCGTCCCGACAGGGGGCTGGTCGAATGAGCAGTTCTTC.

The gene calls are TRBV6-1 and TRBJ1-5; D is uncertain. The germline gives CDR1 MNHNS, CDR2 SASEGT. V gave up 5 bases and J gave up 2 bases, with 13 bases separating them. This CDR3 spans 15 amino acids. The CDR3 loop is CASSFAASGNQPQHF. The CDR3 DNA reads TGTGCCAGCAGTTTCGCCGCCAGCGGCAATCAGCCCCAGCATTTT.

This clone occurred once. This rearrangement joins TRBV28 to TRBJ2-7; 7 positions agree with TRBD2. This CDR3 is 15 amino acids long. Germline values: CDR1 MDHEN, CDR2 SYDVKM. V lost 4 bases, J lost 1 base, and 7 bases stayed unmatched. The DNA for the CDR3 is TGTGCCAGCAGTTCCGCCGGGGAGGGATCCTACGAGCAGTACGTC. As protein: CASSSAGEGSYEQYV.

The chain links TRBV6-1 to TRBJ1-1; the D gene is possibly TRBD1 (5 bases). CDR3 length: 14 amino acids. Trimming removed 4 bases at V and 7 bases at J, with 16 bases between. Germline CDR1 MNHNS, CDR2 SASEGT. CDR3 nucleotides: TGTGCCAGCAGTGGACCCACAGGAGGGCTTGAAGCTTTCTTT. Translating it yields CASSGPTGGLEAFF.

This clone occurred a few times. The V and J genes are TRBV5-1 and TRBJ2-1, with a possible D match to TRBD2 (5 bases). The germline gives CDR1 SGHRS, CDR2 YFSETQ. The V end was cut by 0 bases, the J end by 3 bases, with 10 bases between. The CDR3 has 15 residues. The CDR3 is CASSLEDFFYNEQFF. The CDR3 coding sequence is TGCGCCAGCAGCTTGGAGGACTTCTTCTACAATGAGCAGTTCTTC.

V is TRBV9 and J is TRBJ2-1; D gene ambiguous. CDR3 length equals 15 residues. CDR1 is SGDLS, CDR2 YYNGEE, per germline. The V gene lost 2 bases and the J gene lost 0 bases, with 9 bases spanning the gap. CDR3 DNA sequence: TGTGCCAGCAGCGTGAGACTCTCCTCCTACAATGAGCAGTTCTTC. Protein product: CASSVRLSSYNEQFF.

The chain is built from TRBV4-1 and TRBJ1-6; the match to TRBD1 covers 8 bases. In germline, CDR1 is MGHRA, CDR2 YSYEKL. J gave up 8 bases and V 5 bases, and 11 bases lay outside the gene matches. This CDR3 contains 16 residues. CDR3 sequence (DNA): TGCGCCAGCAGCTACTCTCCGGGACAGGCTGATTCACCCCTCCACTTT. Translating gives CASSYSPGQADSPLHF.

This clone was seen once. The chain couples TRBV7-8 to TRBJ1-2, with 11 bases aligning to TRBD1. J gave up 4 bases and V 1 base, and 5 bases lay outside the gene matches. This CDR3 has 16 residues. Germline values: CDR1 SGHVS, CDR2 FQNEAQ. DNA for the CDR3: TGTGCCAGCAGCTTAGGAAGGACAGGGGGCAGCTATGGCTACACCTTC. Its protein product is CASSLGRTGGSYGYTF.

As regards this clone: Other DNA sequences from this sample encode an identical CDR3 as well. The rearrangement joins TRBV5-1 to TRBJ2-3, with 8 bases matching TRBD2. The CDR3 has 15 amino acids. With 0 bases clipped from V and 5 bases from J, the junction kept 5 bases outside the gene matches. Germline CDR1 is SGHRS and CDR2 is YFSETQ. DNA of the CDR3: TGCGCCAGCAGCTTGGACGGGGGGGGAGGAGATACGCAGTATTTT. Protein sequence: CASSLDGGGGDTQYF.

The chain has TRBV18 and TRBJ1-1; D gene unclear. With 5 bases removed from V and 5 bases from J, the gap between germline ends came to 18 bases. The CDR3 is 15 residues long. Germline CDR1 reads KGHSH; CDR2 reads LQKENI. This CDR3 is CASSTTDGGWTEAFF. The CDR3 DNA follows: TGTGCCAGCTCAACCACAGACGGAGGTTGGACTGAAGCTTTCTTT.

J is TRBJ1-2 and V is TRBV5-4; 7 nucleotides match TRBD1. The germline V gene encodes CDR1 SGHNT and CDR2 YYREEE (reference sequence). This CDR3 spans 14 amino acids. V was pared by 1 base and J by 8 bases, with 8 bases of the junction left unmatched. DNA of the CDR3: TGTGCCAGCAGCTTGAACAGGGGCGCGGAAGGCTACACCTTC. Amino acids: CASSLNRGAEGYTF.

The chain combines TRBV10-3 with TRBJ2-4, with 11 bases fitting TRBD1. Germline V gene lookup returns CDR1 ENHRY and CDR2 SYGVKD. Unmatched junction bases numbered 3, after V lost 0 bases and J lost 5 bases. The CDR3 runs to 16 residues. The CDR3 reads CAISESRTGGQNIQYF. The CDR3, as DNA: TGTGCCATCAGTGAGTCGAGGACAGGGGGCCAAAACATTCAGTACTTC.

This chain links TRBV13 with TRBJ2-7, with TRBD1 as a possible D gene (6 bases). Germline loops: CDR1 PRHDT, CDR2 FYEKMQ (reference sequence). The CDR3 consists of 16 residues. V lost 3 bases, J lost 0 bases, and 15 bases lay in between. The CDR3 DNA sequence: TGTGCCAGCAGCTTGGGATCCGGGACACTCTCCTACGAGCAGTACTTC. Amino acid sequence: CASSLGSGTLSYEQYF. The variable domain in full, completed from reference TRBV13 and TRBJ2-7, reads AAGVIQSPRHLIKEKRETATLKCYPIPRHDTVYWYQQGPGQDPQFLISFYEKMQSDKGSIPDRFSAQQFSDYHSELNMSSLELGDSALYFCASSLGSGTLSYEQYFGPGTRLTVT.

The genes are TRBV5-4 and TRBJ2-1; 9 positions agree with TRBD2. Germline V gives CDR1 SGHNT, CDR2 YYREEE (reference sequence). J lost 9 bases, V lost 2 bases, and 6 bases had no gene match. The CDR3 consists of 14 residues. CDR3 sequence reads: CASSLGGGAGEQFF. The DNA of the CDR3 is TGTGCCAGCAGCTTAGGCGGGGGGGCCGGTGAGCAGTTCTTC.

The rearrangement uses TRBV9 and TRBJ2-5, with TRBD2 matching 9 bases. This CDR3 is built from 16 residues. The germline V gene has CDR1 SGDLS and CDR2 YYNGEE. The junction had 7 bases not matched to a gene; V was cut back by 1 base and J by 3 bases. CDR3 nucleotides: TGTGCCAGCAGCGTAAGCGGGGGGTTCGGGGAAGAGACCCAGTACTTC. Translating gives CASSVSGGFGEETQYF.